This passage covers 18 T cell receptor beta chains from one sample sequenced in a study of blood T cells in healthy people across ages. A second PCR of roughly 7 to 11 cycles used a sample-barcoded 5' primer and a J-beta primer mix. A single record per CDR3 protein comes from TCRdb applying MiXCR to the 5' RACE reads. The table lists about 1.6 million distinct CDR3 sequences, around 36% of them singletons. Material for sequencing was blood. These receptors were obtained from a woman in her 30s in good health.

This chain uses TRBV5-1 with TRBJ1-3; D is unclear. Looked up from germline, CDR1 is SGHRS and CDR2 is YFSETQ. The CDR3 extends over 14 amino acids. V was pared by 4 bases and J by 1 base, with 9 bases between. CDR3 residues: CASSPMGSGNTIYF. DNA of the CDR3: TGCGCCAGCAGCCCGATGGGGTCTGGAAACACCATATATTTT.

The gene calls are TRBV24-1 and TRBJ2-2; D perhaps matches TRBD1 (5 bases). The V and J ends lost 0 bases and 4 bases respectively, with 11 bases between them. Germline V gives CDR1 KGHDR, CDR2 SFDVKD. The CDR3 runs to 16 residues. The CDR3 DNA follows: TGTGCCACCAGTGATTTGTCAGGGAAGGGCACCGGGGAGCTGTTTTTT. Protein: CATSDLSGKGTGELFF.

Regarding this clonotype: Compared with germline, one end of the junction differs, possibly owing to a read error. V gene TRBV7-9 combines with J gene TRBJ2-1; D is ambiguous. This CDR3 region has 15 residues. Germline CDR1 is SEHNR and CDR2 is FQNEAQ (reference sequence). CDR3 bases: TGTGCCAGCAGCGCATCCTTGCCCTCCTGCAATGAGCAGTTCTTC. As protein: CASSASLPSCNEQFF.

This clonotype was seen only a few times. The chain carries TRBV6-6 and TRBJ2-5, with 16 bases lining up with TRBD2. The J call may be mistaken, given a closer DNA end match to TRBJ2-7. The CDR3 sequence is 16 residues long. Germline V gene sequence: CDR1 MNHNY, CDR2 SVGAGI (reference sequence). The CDR3 coding sequence is TGTGCCAGCAGTCCTCTGGGACTAGCGGGAGGGAGCGAGCAGTACTTC. This encodes CASSPLGLAGGSEQYF.

Comment on this clonotype: A junction boundary mismatches the germline segment, possibly from a read error. The rearrangement joins TRBV30 to TRBJ1-4, with 10 nucleotides matching TRBD1. CDR3 length: 14 amino acids. Germline lookup yields CDR1 GTSNPN and CDR2 SVGIG (reference sequence). CDR3 DNA sequence: TGTCCCTGGAGAGGGGACAGGGGATTCGAAAAACTGTTTTTT. Encoded protein: CPWRGDRGFEKLFF.

A few counts support this clonotype. The CDR3, as DNA: TGTGCCACCGGACAGACCGCGGGGGAAAAACTGTTTTTT. Encoded protein: CATGQTAGEKLFF. The chain employs TRBV10-3 and TRBJ1-4; D perhaps matches TRBD1 (6 bases). The CDR3 totals 13 residues. Germline CDR1 is ENHRY and CDR2 is SYGVKD. Trimming cost V 10 bases and J 8 bases, with 17 bases left between them.

This clonotype was recorded a few times. The V call is TRBV20-1, the J call TRBJ2-3; 9 bases line up with TRBD1. The CDR3 totals 14 residues. Germline lookup yields CDR1 DFQATT and CDR2 SNEGSKA (reference sequence). The V and J ends lost 6 bases and 4 bases, in that order; junction bases with no gene match: 8. DNA for the CDR3: TGCAGTGCCGATTGGACAGGGGTGGCAGATACGCAGTATTTT. Amino acid sequence: CSADWTGVADTQYF.

This rearrangement joins TRBV6-6 to TRBJ2-5; TRBD2 might be the D (5 bases). The CDR3 totals 15 residues. Germline-derived CDR1 and CDR2 are MNHNY and SVGAGI (reference sequence). Trimming removed 5 bases from V and 0 bases from J, with 13 bases in between. CDR3 nucleotides: TGTGCCAGCAGTCCACTTCAGCGGTACCAAGAGACCCAGTACTTC. Its protein product is CASSPLQRYQETQYF.

With regard to this clonotype: At one of its ends the junction is not consistent with the germline gene, which may arise from a read error. The CDR3 DNA sequence: TGTGCCAGCAGGAGAAGGCAAGAGGCCCAGTACTTC. This translates into CASRRRQEAQYF. The chain recombines TRBV6-2 or TRBV6-3 with TRBJ2-5; the D is unclear. The CDR3 spans 12 residues. Looked up from germline, CDR1 is MNHEY and CDR2 is SVGEGT.

Worth noting for this clonotype: Since a much larger clone is just one base distant, this may be a read error. The chain combines TRBV4-1 with TRBJ2-1; D uncertain. In germline, CDR1 is MGHRA, CDR2 YSYEKL. This CDR3 has 14 amino acids. The CDR3 DNA follows: TGCGCCAGCAGCCCCACCGGCTCCTACAATGAGCGGTTCTTC. Its translation: CASSPTGSYNERFF.

This clonotype was seen only once. The chain employs TRBV11-2 and TRBJ1-1, with TRBD1 as a possible D gene (5 bases). The germline gives CDR1 SGHAT, CDR2 FQNNGV. The CDR3 runs to 14 residues. Deletions cut 0 bases from V and 6 bases from J, with 11 bases between. DNA of the CDR3: TGTGCCAGCAGCTTAGATCGAGGGGTTCCTGAAGCTTTCTTT. Translated: CASSLDRGVPEAFF.

The gene calls are TRBV6-5 and TRBJ2-7; TRBD2 matches at 13 bases. Germline-derived CDR1 and CDR2 are MNHEY and SVGAGI. The CDR3 consists of 20 residues. The V segment lost 2 bases and the J segment 5 bases; nucleotides outside the gene matches: 18. As DNA, the CDR3 is TGTGCCAGCAGTTACAGGACCCAATCGACTAGCGGGAGGTTTGGGCACGAGCAGTACTTC. It is translated as CASSYRTQSTSGRFGHEQYF.

There are a few counts of this clonotype. A much bigger clone sits one base away, suggesting this may be a read error. The chain couples TRBV11-2 to TRBJ1-4, with D possibly TRBD1 on 5 matching bases. V gave up 5 bases and J gave up 7 bases, with 11 bases separating them. This CDR3 contains 13 residues. From germline, CDR1 is SGHAT and CDR2 FQNNGV. The CDR3: CASSPRQTEKLFF. The DNA for the CDR3 is TGTGCCAGCAGCCCCCGACAGACTGAAAAACTGTTTTTT. The variable domain in full, completed from reference TRBV11-2 and TRBJ1-4, reads EAGVAQSPRYKIIEKRQSVAFWCNPISGHATLYWYQQILGQGPKLLIQFQNNGVVDDSQLPKDRFSAERLKGVDSTLKIQPAKLEDSAVYLCASSPRQTEKLFFGSGTQLSVL.

V and J are TRBV7-9 and TRBJ2-3; TRBD2 is a possible D gene (5 bases). Looked up from germline, CDR1 is SEHNR and CDR2 is FQNEAQ (reference sequence). Trimming shortened V by 5 bases and J by 2 bases, and 17 bases separated the two germline ends. The CDR3 covers 16 residues. The CDR3 sequence is CASSPRASRDTDTQYF. The CDR3 DNA reads TGTGCCAGCAGCCCTAGGGCTTCCCGGGACACAGATACGCAGTATTTT.

This clonotype came up a few times. The chain recombines TRBV7-9 with TRBJ2-1; TRBD1 matches 8 bases. Germline trimming cut 4 bases from V and 5 bases from J; bases unmatched to any gene: 4. CDR1 and CDR2 (germline): SEHNR, FQNEAQ (reference sequence). CDR3 length: 14 residues. The CDR3 spells CASSSGQDNNEQFF. CDR3 bases: TGTGCCAGCAGCTCGGGACAGGATAACAATGAGCAGTTCTTC. The variable domain in full, completed from reference TRBV7-9 and TRBJ2-1, reads DTGVSQNPRHKITKRGQNVTFRCDPISEHNRLYWYRQTLGQGPEFLTYFQNEAQLEKSRLLSDRFSAERPKGSFSTLEIQRTEQGDSAMYLCASSSGQDNNEQFFGPGTRLTVL.

CDR3 sequence: CASRGLKGDYGYTF. The DNA for the CDR3 is TGTGCCAGCAGGGGGTTGAAGGGGGACTATGGCTACACCTTC. This chain joins TRBV2 and TRBJ1-2; perhaps TRBD1 as D (6 bases). From germline, CDR1 is SNHLY and CDR2 FYNNEI. CDR3 length: 14 residues. Trimming cost V 6 bases and J 3 bases, with 14 bases left between them.

V and J are TRBV20-1 and TRBJ2-5, with no clear D. CDR1 is DFQATT, CDR2 SNEGSKA, per germline (reference sequence). This CDR3 is built from 16 residues. V dropped 2 bases and J dropped 4 bases, with 20 bases sitting between them. CDR3 DNA sequence: TGCAGTGCTAGAATCCTAGTGCCCCGGATGGGAGAGACCCAGTACTTC. Its protein is CSARILVPRMGETQYF.

This chain connects TRBV12-3 or TRBV12-4 to TRBJ2-7; the D is unclear. Trimming took 5 bases from V and 6 from J, leaving 17 bases between them. This CDR3 region has 14 residues. The CDR3 reads CASSLSGYLGEQYF. Here the CDR3 DNA reads TGTGCCAGCAGTCTATCCGGGTACCTGGGCGAGCAGTACTTC.